The sequence of this TCR beta chain was determined in a study of identical twins. TCRdb redid the calling of the 5' RACE reads with MiXCR, one entry per CDR3 protein. The top ten clones hold about 9% of a sample with about 250,000 distinct CDR3 sequences, over 12% of them seen once. With 10 bases removed from V and 6 bases from J, the gap between germline ends came to 13 bases. The V gene's germline CDR1 is MNHEY and CDR2 SMNVEV (reference sequence). CDR3 length equals 13 residues. The material sequenced was memory (CD45RO+) T cells sorted from blood. The receptor was derived from a woman between 18 and 29 years old in good health. This sequence joins TRBV27 and TRBJ1-6; D is possibly TRBD1 (5 bases). CDR3 amino acids: CATRGLGNSPLHF. CDR3 bases: TGTGCCACCCGGGGGTTGGGTAATTCACCCCTCCACTTT.